Sequencing of this T cell receptor beta chain was carried out in a study of OX40 agonist ivuxolimab in advanced cancers. The table came from immunoSEQ multiplex PCR; TCRdb's copy has only in-frame clones and leaves some out. This sample has roughly 19,000 clones, with approximately 90% found just once. The length of the CDR3 is 16 residues. CDR1 and CDR2 (germline): SSHAT, FNYEAQ (reference sequence). V lost 3 bases to trimming and J lost 10 bases; unmatched junction nucleotides: 9. The receptor comes from an adult with an advanced solid tumor such as melanoma, head and neck, liver or kidney cancer. Sequenced here: CD4+ or CD8+ T cells sorted from blood, sampled in a trial of the OX40 agonist ivuxolimab. The genes are TRBV7-7 and TRBJ2-1; 13 bases agree with TRBD2. Here the CDR3 reads CASSLGTSGTSQEQFF. CDR3 DNA: TGTGCCAGCAGCTTGGGGACTAGCGGGACCTCCCAGGAGCAGTTCTTC.